Presented here are 5 T cell receptor beta chains from one specimen sequenced in a study of cytotoxic CD8 clonotypes in ibrutinib-treated CLL. Assay: immunoSEQ multiplex PCR; the TCRdb copy retains only in-frame clones and omits some. The table has roughly 190,000 clones, around 70% seen once. The sample consisted of PBMCs, taken after 24 months of ibrutinib treatment. The source is a human donor with chronic lymphocytic leukemia.

The chain employs TRBV18 and TRBJ2-2; TRBD1 aligns across 7 bases. Germline V gene data show CDR1 as KGHSH and CDR2 as LQKENI. The CDR3 has 16 amino acids. With 3 bases clipped from V and 4 bases from J, the junction kept 8 bases outside the gene matches. CDR3: CASSPRTGPSTGELFF. The CDR3 coding sequence is TGTGCCAGCTCACCCCGGACAGGTCCCAGCACCGGGGAGCTGTTTTTT.

This chain connects TRBV4-1 to TRBJ1-4, with D possibly TRBD1 on 6 matching bases. Germline loops: CDR1 MGHRA, CDR2 YSYEKL. The length of the CDR3 is 17 residues. V was trimmed by 0 bases and J by 7 bases, leaving 18 bases between them. Here the CDR3 reads CASSQEVAGVNSEKLFF. In nucleotides, the CDR3 is TGCGCCAGCAGCCAAGAGGTCGCAGGGGTAAACTCTGAAAAACTGTTTTTT.

This clone has a count of ten or more. The chain is built from TRBV5-1 and TRBJ1-2; 11 bases agree with TRBD1. This CDR3 contains 15 residues. Germline CDR1 SGHRS, CDR2 YFSETQ. The J segment lost 4 bases and the V segment lost 4 bases, leaving 6 bases of the junction unmatched. This CDR3 reads CASSQDRGLVYGYTF. DNA for the CDR3: TGCGCCAGCAGCCAGGACAGGGGGCTTGTCTATGGCTACACCTTC.

V usage is TRBV28 and J usage is TRBJ1-1, with D hard to call. V was shortened by 2 bases and J by 0 bases, with 10 bases between the two germline ends. Germline lookup yields CDR1 MDHEN and CDR2 SYDVKM. The CDR3 spans 15 residues. The CDR3 loop reads CASSLPGIMNTEAFF. In DNA form, the CDR3 reads TGTGCCAGCAGTTTACCGGGGATAATGAACACTGAAGCTTTCTTT.

This clone has more than one count but fewer than ten. The J gene is TRBJ2-1, the V gene TRBV7-9; no firm D call. Trimming pared 10 bases from V and 3 bases from J, leaving 22 bases between. The CDR3 loop spans 16 amino acids. Germline V gene lookup returns CDR1 SEHNR and CDR2 FQNEAQ (reference sequence). CDR3 in DNA: TGTGCCACCCGGGTAGGGCTTCATTTCATCTACAATGAGCAGTTCTTC. Protein product: CATRVGLHFIYNEQFF. The full variable domain, its missing parts supplied by reference TRBV7-9 and TRBJ2-1, is DTGVSQNPRHKITKRGQNVTFRCDPISEHNRLYWYRQTLGQGPEFLTYFQNEAQLEKSRLLSDRFSAERPKGSFSTLEIQRTEQGDSAMYLCATRVGLHFIYNEQFFGPGTRLTVL.